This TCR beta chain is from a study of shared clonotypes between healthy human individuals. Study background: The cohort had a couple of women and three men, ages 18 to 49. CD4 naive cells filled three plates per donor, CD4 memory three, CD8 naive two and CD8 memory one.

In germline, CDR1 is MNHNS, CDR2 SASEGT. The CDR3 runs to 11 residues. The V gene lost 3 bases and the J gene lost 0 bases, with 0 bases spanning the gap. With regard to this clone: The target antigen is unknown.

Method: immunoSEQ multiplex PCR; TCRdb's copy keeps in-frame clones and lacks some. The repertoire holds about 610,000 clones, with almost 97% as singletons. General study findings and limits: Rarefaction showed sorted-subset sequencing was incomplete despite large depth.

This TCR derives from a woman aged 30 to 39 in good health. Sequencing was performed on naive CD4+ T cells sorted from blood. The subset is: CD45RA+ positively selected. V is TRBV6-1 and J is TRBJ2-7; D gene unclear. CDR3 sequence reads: CASSDSYEQYF. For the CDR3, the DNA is TGTGCCAGCAGTGACTCCTACGAGCAGTACTTC.